The 17 T cell receptor beta chains given below trace back to one sample, sequenced in a study of Ad26.COV2.S vaccination and SARS-CoV-2 variants. Treatment noted: some 19 received Ad26.COV2.S at low or high dose, single or two shots; roughly five received placebo; per-sample allocation not given. Vaccine and placebo recipients were sampled on day 63 after the first injection. Assay used: immunoSEQ multiplex PCR; TCRdb lists only in-frame clones, some missing. This table has about 390,000 clones, approximately 91% appearing once. Sequences were derived from peripheral blood, sampled in a trial of Ad26.COV2.S vaccine versus placebo. Receptor source: a person aged 18-65 years who received the Ad26.COV2.S COVID-19 vaccine or a placebo.

This clone was observed a handful of times. J is TRBJ1-2 and V is TRBV5-6; D gene unclear. Trimming removed 1 base from V and 3 bases from J, with 4 bases in between. Germline V gives CDR1 SGHDT, CDR2 YYEEEE. This CDR3 has 12 residues. The CDR3 here is CASSLLDYGYTF. Here the CDR3 DNA reads TGTGCCAGCAGCTTGCTAGACTATGGCTACACCTTC.

The CDR3 sequence: CASAPQGLLSPLHF. The DNA for the CDR3 is TGTGCCAGCGCCCCGCAGGGTCTCCTATCACCCCTCCACTTT. The V call is TRBV3-1 (or the pseudogene TRBV3-2), the J call TRBJ1-6, with TRBD1 as a possible D gene (5 bases). CDR1 LGHDT and CDR2 YNNKEL come from the germline V gene (reference sequence). The CDR3 sequence is 14 residues long. Between the trimmed V and J ends, which lost 8 bases and 10 bases, there was a span of 18 bases.

The chain joins TRBV4-3 to TRBJ2-7; D unclear. Germline V gene sequence: CDR1 LGHNA, CDR2 YSLEER. The CDR3 is 15 amino acids. V lost 0 bases and J lost 2, with 11 bases in between. CDR3 region: CASSQDRAFAYEQYF. In DNA form, the CDR3 reads TGCGCCAGCAGCCAAGATCGGGCTTTCGCCTACGAGCAGTACTTC.

The chain couples TRBV7-9 to TRBJ1-1, with 7 bases aligning to TRBD1. Germline CDR1 is SEHNR and CDR2 is FQNEAQ (reference sequence). Germline trimming cut 5 bases from V and 0 bases from J; bases unmatched to any gene: 6. This CDR3 contains 15 residues. CDR3 sequence reads: CASSPGQALNTEAFF. CDR3 in DNA: TGTGCCAGCAGCCCTGGACAGGCATTGAACACTGAAGCTTTCTTT.

This chain joins TRBV5-4 and TRBJ2-3, with D unclear. V was pared by 0 bases and J by 2 bases, with 7 bases between. The CDR3 length is 14 residues. Germline-derived CDR1 and CDR2 are SGHNT and YYREEE (reference sequence). The CDR3 nucleotides read TGTGCCAGCAGCTTGGGCCCACACACAGATACGCAGTATTTT. Protein product: CASSLGPHTDTQYF.

The V and J genes are TRBV7-9 and TRBJ1-4; D is uncertain. There are 15 residues in the CDR3. V was clipped by 6 bases and J by 0 bases, with 11 bases between them. Germline V CDR1 and CDR2: SEHNR, FQNEAQ (reference sequence). CDR3 sequence reads: CASSFGDATNEKLFF. The CDR3 nucleotides read TGTGCCAGCAGTTTTGGGGATGCAACTAATGAAAAACTGTTTTTT.

The chain is built from TRBV6-5 and TRBJ2-1; TRBD2 matches at 8 bases. Germline V gives CDR1 MNHEY, CDR2 SVGAGI. V was clipped by 2 bases and J by 9 bases; unmatched bases: 12. This CDR3 has 16 residues. CDR3 protein: CASSYQAGATAGEQFF. The CDR3 DNA follows: TGTGCCAGCAGTTACCAAGCGGGGGCCACGGCAGGTGAGCAGTTCTTC.

This clone was seen a few times. This sequence joins TRBV7-9 and TRBJ1-2; no clear D. The V gene's germline CDR1 is SEHNR and CDR2 FQNEAQ (reference sequence). This CDR3 is 15 amino acids long. The V end was cut by 2 bases, the J end by 7 bases, with 17 bases between. CDR3 region: CASSLPGPSGSGYTF. The CDR3 DNA reads as TGTGCCAGCAGCTTACCTGGGCCTTCTGGGAGTGGCTACACCTTC.

A word on this clone: The same CDR3 can be traced to other DNA sequences in this sample. This chain joins TRBV11-2 and TRBJ1-1; no definite D call. Germline CDR1 reads SGHAT; CDR2 reads FQNNGV. V lost 3 bases, J lost 0 bases, and 5 bases lay in between. The CDR3 consists of 13 residues. CDR3 in DNA: TGTGCCAGCAGCTTGGCAGTGAACACTGAAGCTTTCTTT. This translates into CASSLAVNTEAFF.

The V and J genes are TRBV7-9 and TRBJ2-3, with a weak D call TRBD1 (5 bases). Germline loops: CDR1 SEHNR, CDR2 FQNEAQ (reference sequence). The CDR3 is 15 residues long. Trimming shortened V by 0 bases and J by 6 bases, and 13 bases separated the two germline ends. CDR3 in DNA: TGTGCCAGCAGCTTAGCGGGGCTTCGCTGGGATACGCAGTATTTT. Protein sequence: CASSLAGLRWDTQYF.

V and J are TRBV29-1 and TRBJ1-2; 9 bases are a match to TRBD1. There are 14 residues in the CDR3. With V trimmed by 3 bases and J by 0 bases, 2 bases remained unmatched. The germline CDR1 and CDR2 sequences are SQVTM and ANQGSEA. In DNA form, the CDR3 reads TGCAGCGTTGACGGACAGGGGACTAACTATGGCTACACCTTC. It is translated as CSVDGQGTNYGYTF.

The V and J genes are TRBV5-6 and TRBJ1-2; D may be TRBD1 (6 bases). Trimming removed 0 bases at V and 8 bases at J, with 14 bases between. Germline-derived CDR1 and CDR2 are SGHDT and YYEEEE. The CDR3 covers 14 residues. CDR3 loop: CASSLAGGQGGYTF. For the CDR3, the DNA is TGTGCCAGCAGCTTGGCCGGGGGGCAGGGCGGCTACACCTTC.

This chain joins TRBV4-3 and TRBJ1-1, with D possibly being TRBD1 (6 bases). The CDR3 covers 16 residues. V gave up 3 bases and J gave up 1 base, with 15 bases separating them. Germline CDR1 reads LGHNA; CDR2 reads YSLEER. CDR3 in amino acids: CASSQGRGKRNTEAFF. CDR3 nucleotides: TGCGCCAGCAGCCAGGGGAGGGGGAAAAGGAACACTGAAGCTTTCTTT.

The genes are TRBV5-1 and TRBJ2-7; maybe TRBD1 (6 bases). The CDR3 extends over 15 amino acids. V gave up 3 bases and J gave up 5 bases, with 18 bases separating them. Germline V gene data show CDR1 as SGHRS and CDR2 as YFSETQ. CDR3 sequence (DNA): TGCGCCAGCAGCTCGGTGGTACAGGGCAAAAACGAGCAGTACTTC. Translated, it gives CASSSVVQGKNEQYF.

The chain links TRBV27 to TRBJ1-4; the match to TRBD1 covers 7 bases. The junction had 6 bases not matched to a gene; V was cut back by 6 bases and J by 14 bases. Looked up from germline, CDR1 is MNHEY and CDR2 is SMNVEV (reference sequence). CDR3 length: 11 residues. The DNA of the CDR3 is TGTGCCAGCAGATCCACAGGGGTTCTGTTTTTT. Residues: CASRSTGVLFF.

This clone was picked up a small number of times. The rearrangement uses TRBV18 and TRBJ2-5; D is unresolved. Germline lookup yields CDR1 KGHSH and CDR2 LQKENI. The V and J ends lost 2 bases and 4 bases respectively, with 5 bases between them. This CDR3 region has 12 residues. The CDR3 loop reads CASSPKGETQYF. CDR3 coding DNA: TGTGCCAGCTCACCAAAGGGAGAGACCCAGTACTTC.

The rearrangement links TRBV6-5 to TRBJ2-3, with D unresolved. Trimming removed 5 bases at V and 6 bases at J, with 3 bases between. The germline gives CDR1 MNHEY, CDR2 SVGAGI. This CDR3 has 10 amino acids. The CDR3 loop is CASSPDTQYF. CDR3 sequence (DNA): TGTGCCAGCAGTCCTGATACGCAGTATTTT.